These 23 T cell receptor beta chains originate from one sample sequenced in a study of T cell responses to AZD1222 COVID-19 vaccine. Data came from immunoSEQ multiplex PCR; TCRdb stores just in-frame clones and leaves some out. This sample has fewer than 100,000 clones, with roughly 90% found just once. The source material was peripheral blood, sampled 28 days after the second AZD1222 dose. The origin of the receptors is an adult who received the AZD1222 COVID-19 vaccine.

The chain carries TRBV5-1 and TRBJ1-6, with 12 bases aligning to TRBD1. Germline V gene lookup returns CDR1 SGHRS and CDR2 YFSETQ. CDR3 length: 14 amino acids. J was trimmed by 10 bases and V by 3 bases; bases with no gene match: 2. The CDR3, as DNA: TGCGCCAGCAGCTGGGGACAGGGGGCCTCACCCCTCCACTTT. It specifies CASSWGQGASPLHF. Looking up the rest from reference TRBV5-1 and TRBJ1-6 gives the full variable domain: KAGVTQTPRYLIKTRGQQVTLSCSPISGHRSVSWYQQTPGQGLQFLFEYFSETQRNKGNFPGRFSGRQFSNSRSEMNVSTLELGDSALYLCASSWGQGASPLHFGNGTRLTVT.

The CDR3 is CASSVGTGGNEKLFF. The CDR3 DNA sequence: TGTGCCAGCAGCGTCGGGACAGGGGGTAATGAAAAACTGTTTTTT. V usage is TRBV9 and J usage is TRBJ1-4; TRBD1 matches 11 bases. Germline assignment: CDR1 SGDLS and CDR2 YYNGEE. V shed 2 bases, J shed 4 bases, and the junction held 1 base outside the gene matches. The CDR3 is made up of 15 amino acids.

The V gene is TRBV14, the J gene TRBJ2-7, with 7 nucleotides matching TRBD1. V gave up 4 bases and J gave up 5 bases; unmatched junction bases: 2. This CDR3 comprises 12 residues. Germline V gives CDR1 SGHDN, CDR2 FVKESK. The DNA of the CDR3 is TGTGCCAGCAGCCCGGGGACAGACGAGCAGTACTTC. Amino acid sequence: CASSPGTDEQYF.

The V gene is TRBV3-1 (or the pseudogene TRBV3-2), the J gene TRBJ2-3; 15 bases are shared with TRBD2. With 4 bases clipped from V and 0 bases from J, the junction kept 5 bases outside the gene matches. Germline loops: CDR1 LGHDT, CDR2 YNNKEL (reference sequence). The CDR3 runs to 18 residues. CDR3 residues: CASSLGLAGGSSTDTQYF. CDR3 sequence (DNA): TGTGCCAGCAGCCTAGGACTAGCGGGGGGGTCTAGCACAGATACGCAGTATTTT.

The CDR3 DNA reads as TGTGCCAGCAGCTTAGGTTCACCCCTCCACTTT. It specifies CASSLGSPLHF. The chain combines TRBV7-2 with TRBJ1-6; D is undetermined. This CDR3 is built from 11 residues. Germline lookup yields CDR1 SGHTA and CDR2 FQGNSA. Trimming took off 1 base at V and 9 bases at J, with 1 base between the two ends. Full variable domain (remainder filled in from reference TRBV7-2 and TRBJ1-6): GAGVSQSPSNKVTEKGKDVELRCDPISGHTALYWYRQSLGQGLEFLIYFQGNSAPDKSGLPSDRFSAERTGGSVSTLTIQRTQQEDSAVYLCASSLGSPLHFGNGTRLTVT.

The chain has TRBV18 and TRBJ2-2; D ambiguous. The germline gives CDR1 KGHSH, CDR2 LQKENI. CDR3 length: 13 residues. Trimming pared 0 bases from V and 5 bases from J, leaving 4 bases between. The CDR3 sequence is CASSPPRTGELFF. Here the CDR3 DNA reads TGTGCCAGCTCACCACCGAGGACCGGGGAGCTGTTTTTT. The whole variable domain, filled in from reference TRBV18 and TRBJ2-2, reads NAGVMQNPRHLVRRRGQEARLRCSPMKGHSHVYWYRQLPEEGLKFMVYLQKENIIDESGMPKERFSAEFPKEGPSILRIQQVVRGDSAAYFCASSPPRTGELFFGEGSRLTVL.

In this sample, this clone turned up once. This rearrangement joins TRBV10-3 to TRBJ1-1, with D uncertain. CDR1 ENHRY and CDR2 SYGVKD come from the germline V gene. The CDR3 is 13 amino acids. V was cut by 9 bases and J by 1 base, with 12 bases left in between. For the CDR3, the DNA is TGTGCCATGGGGAAAGGGCCGAACACTGAAGCTTTCTTT. Its translation: CAMGKGPNTEAFF.

This chain links TRBV13 with TRBJ2-2; no clear D gene. V gave up 0 bases and J gave up 5 bases, with 16 bases separating them. The CDR3 is 17 residues long. The V gene's germline CDR1 is PRHDT and CDR2 FYEKMQ (reference sequence). The CDR3 region is CASSLGGPTDQTGELFF. The CDR3 DNA sequence: TGTGCCAGCAGCTTAGGCGGCCCTACGGACCAAACCGGGGAGCTGTTTTTT.

The rearrangement joins TRBV24-1 to TRBJ2-1, with 11 positions matching TRBD2. Trimming took 3 bases from V and 3 from J; bases not matched to a gene: 3. Germline V lookup: CDR1 KGHDR, CDR2 SFDVKD. The CDR3 covers 16 residues. The CDR3 nucleotides read TGTGCCACCAGTGATCCGGGACTAGCGGACTACAATGAGCAGTTCTTC. Amino acid sequence: CATSDPGLADYNEQFF.

This clone was counted only a few times. The chain joins TRBV6-4 to TRBJ2-2; 11 bases are shared with TRBD2. The CDR3 length is 14 residues. Germline assignment: CDR1 MRHNA and CDR2 SNTAGT. V was clipped by 6 bases and J by 6 bases; unmatched bases: 3. CDR3 sequence reads: CASRGLAAAGELFF. The CDR3 bases are TGTGCCAGCAGGGGACTAGCGGCGGCCGGGGAGCTGTTTTTT.

The chain recombines TRBV6-5 with TRBJ2-7, with TRBD1 identical over 9 bases. The CDR3 extends over 14 amino acids. From germline, CDR1 is MNHEY and CDR2 SVGAGI. After removal of 6 bases from V and 4 bases from J, the junction contained 7 bases not matched to a gene. CDR3 amino acids: CASRGQGIVYEQYF. The CDR3 nucleotides read TGTGCCAGCAGGGGACAGGGTATCGTTTACGAGCAGTACTTC.

J is TRBJ2-1 and V is TRBV19; D remains unclear. The germline CDR1 and CDR2 sequences are LNHDA and SQIVND (reference sequence). Trimming shortened V by 3 bases and J by 12 bases, and 9 bases separated the two germline ends. The CDR3 extends over 11 amino acids. This CDR3 is CASSIGTRQFF. The DNA of the CDR3 is TGTGCCAGTAGTATCGGTACGAGGCAGTTCTTC. Together with reference TRBV19 and TRBJ2-1, the CDR3 gives the full variable domain: DGGITQSPKYLFRKEGQNVTLSCEQNLNHDAMYWYRQDPGQGLRLIYYSQIVNDFQKGDIAEGYSVSREKKESFPLTVTSAQKNPTAFYLCASSIGTRQFFGPGTRLTVL.

V and J are TRBV24-1 and TRBJ2-3; possibly TRBD2 for D (6 bases). Germline CDR1 KGHDR, CDR2 SFDVKD. Between the trimmed V and J ends, which lost 4 bases and 0 bases, there was a span of 10 bases. The CDR3 has 15 amino acids. The DNA of the CDR3 is TGTGCCACCAGTGACCCGGCGGGAAGCACAGATACGCAGTATTTT. Protein product: CATSDPAGSTDTQYF.

This chain links TRBV5-5 with TRBJ2-5; TRBD2 matches at 13 bases. CDR1 is SGHKS and CDR2 is YYEKEE in the germline V gene (reference sequence). V shed 4 bases, J shed 4 bases, and the junction held 7 bases outside the gene matches. The CDR3 spans 16 residues. The DNA of the CDR3 is TGTGCCAGCAGCCTAGGACTAGCGGGGGCGGGAGAGACCCAGTACTTC. Translation: CASSLGLAGAGETQYF.

This chain uses TRBV18 with TRBJ1-5; no firm D call. The V and J ends lost 6 bases and 7 bases respectively, with 13 bases between them. Germline-derived CDR1 and CDR2 are KGHSH and LQKENI. The CDR3 extends over 13 amino acids. Here the CDR3 reads CASSVSTDQPQHF. The CDR3 DNA follows: TGTGCCAGCTCCGTCTCCACCGACCAGCCCCAGCATTTT.

A single count supports this clone. The chain employs TRBV7-3 and TRBJ2-1; TRBD2 matches at 8 bases. The CDR3 length is 16 residues. J was trimmed by 1 base and V by 5 bases; bases with no gene match: 7. Germline assignment: CDR1 SGHTA and CDR2 FQGTGA. CDR3 nucleotide sequence: TGTGCCAGCAGCACGACTACTAGCGGTTCCTACAATGAGCAGTTCTTC. This sequence encodes CASSTTTSGSYNEQFF. Full variable domain (remainder filled in from reference TRBV7-3 and TRBJ2-1): GAGVSQTPSNKVTEKGKYVELRCDPISGHTALYWYRQSLGQGPEFLIYFQGTGAADDSGLPNDRFFAVRPEGSVSTLKIQRTERGDSAVYLCASSTTTSGSYNEQFFGPGTRLTVL.

The gene calls are TRBV5-5 and TRBJ1-1; 8 bases match TRBD1. The CDR3 is 12 amino acids. V trimming: 7 bases; J trimming: 1 base; junction bases outside the gene matches: 0. The germline V gene has CDR1 SGHKS and CDR2 YYEKEE (reference sequence). The CDR3 nucleotides read TGTGCCAGCGGGACAGGGAACACTGAAGCTTTCTTT. Amino acids: CASGTGNTEAFF. Using reference TRBV5-5 and TRBJ1-1 for the parts outside the CDR3, the full variable domain is DAGVTQSPTHLIKTRGQQVTLRCSPISGHKSVSWYQQVLGQGPQFIFQYYEKEERGRGNFPDRFSARQFPNYSSELNVNALLLGDSALYLCASGTGNTEAFFGQGTRLTVV.

J is TRBJ2-1 and V is TRBV28; a possible D gene is TRBD2 (5 bases). The V gene's germline CDR1 is MDHEN and CDR2 SYDVKM. There are 15 residues in the CDR3. Trimming shortened V by 1 base and J by 14 bases, and 21 bases separated the two germline ends. The CDR3 reads CASSLSRSGTPWEFF. CDR3 DNA: TGTGCCAGCAGTTTATCCCGCAGCGGAACCCCTTGGGAGTTCTTC.

The chain recombines TRBV28 with TRBJ1-5, with D possibly TRBD1 on 5 matching bases. V was trimmed by 4 bases and J by 3 bases, leaving 19 bases between them. Germline CDR1 and CDR2: MDHEN and SYDVKM. This CDR3 comprises 17 residues. The CDR3 protein is CASSSPSTSGHNQPQHF. The CDR3 coding sequence is TGTGCCAGCAGTTCCCCCAGTACGTCAGGGCACAATCAGCCCCAGCATTTT.

J is TRBJ2-7 and V is TRBV5-8, with 7 bases fitting TRBD1. The CDR3 spans 14 residues. V shed 4 bases, J shed 2 bases, and the junction held 6 bases outside the gene matches. Per germline, CDR1 SGHTS and CDR2 YDEGEE. The CDR3 region has the DNA TGTGCCAGCAGCCCAGGGGGTATCACCTACGAGCAGTACTTC. Translation: CASSPGGITYEQYF.

The chain employs TRBV2 and TRBJ1-6; tentatively, D is TRBD1 (6 bases). The CDR3 covers 13 residues. In germline, CDR1 is SNHLY, CDR2 FYNNEI. With 6 bases removed from V and 14 bases from J, the gap between germline ends came to 17 bases. DNA for the CDR3: TGTGCCAGCAGCTTACAGGGAAAGAACTCCCTCCACTTT. Its translation is CASSLQGKNSLHF.

The rearrangement joins TRBV30 to TRBJ1-1; no definite D call. Germline CDR1 is GTSNPN and CDR2 is SVGIG (reference sequence). V was trimmed by 1 base and J by 0 bases, leaving 9 bases between them. The length of the CDR3 is 14 residues. The CDR3 spells CAWSGLRLNTEAFF. CDR3 nucleotides: TGTGCCTGGAGTGGACTGAGATTGAACACTGAAGCTTTCTTT.

J is TRBJ2-7 and V is TRBV10-1; 9 bases are shared with TRBD1. The trim removed 4 bases at V and 5 bases at J, leaving 3 bases unmatched. This CDR3 comprises 13 residues. The V gene's germline CDR1 is WNHNN and CDR2 SYGVQD (reference sequence). The CDR3 sequence is CASSGTGDHEQYF. The CDR3, as DNA: TGCGCCAGCAGTGGGACAGGGGATCACGAGCAGTACTTC.